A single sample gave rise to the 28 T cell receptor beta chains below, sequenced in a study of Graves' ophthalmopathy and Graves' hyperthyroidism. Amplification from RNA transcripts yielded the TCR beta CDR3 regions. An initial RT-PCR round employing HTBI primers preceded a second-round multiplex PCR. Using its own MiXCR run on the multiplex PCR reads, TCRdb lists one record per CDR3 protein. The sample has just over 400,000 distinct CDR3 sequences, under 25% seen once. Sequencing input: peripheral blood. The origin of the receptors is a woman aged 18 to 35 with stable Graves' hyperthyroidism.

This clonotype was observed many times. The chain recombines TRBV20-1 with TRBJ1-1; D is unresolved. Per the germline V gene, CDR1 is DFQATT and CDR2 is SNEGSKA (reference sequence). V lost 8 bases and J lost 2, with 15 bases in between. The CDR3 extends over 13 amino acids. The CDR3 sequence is CSPSGPGNTEAFF. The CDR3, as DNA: TGCAGTCCAAGTGGGCCAGGAAACACTGAAGCTTTCTTT.

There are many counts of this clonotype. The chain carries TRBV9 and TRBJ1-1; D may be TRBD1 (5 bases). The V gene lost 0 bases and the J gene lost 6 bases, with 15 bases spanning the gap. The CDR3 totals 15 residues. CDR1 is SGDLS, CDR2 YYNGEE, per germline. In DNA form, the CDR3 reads TGTGCCAGCAGCGTAGGAATAGGGGAATTATCTGAAGCTTTCTTT. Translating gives CASSVGIGELSEAFF.

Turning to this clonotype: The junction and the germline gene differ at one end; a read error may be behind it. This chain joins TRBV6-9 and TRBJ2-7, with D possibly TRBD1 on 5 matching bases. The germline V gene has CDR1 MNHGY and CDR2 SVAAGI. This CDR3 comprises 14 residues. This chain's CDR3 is CATSNQGSGYGQYF. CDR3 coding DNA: TGTGCCACCTCAAACCAGGGTTCGGGCTACGGGCAGTACTTC.

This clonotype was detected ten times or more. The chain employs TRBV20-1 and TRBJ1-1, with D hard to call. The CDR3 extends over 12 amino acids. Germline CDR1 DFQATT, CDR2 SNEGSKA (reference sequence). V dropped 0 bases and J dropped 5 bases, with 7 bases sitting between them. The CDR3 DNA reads TGCAGTGCTAGAGATTGGGCAACTGAAGCTTTCTTT. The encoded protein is CSARDWATEAFF.

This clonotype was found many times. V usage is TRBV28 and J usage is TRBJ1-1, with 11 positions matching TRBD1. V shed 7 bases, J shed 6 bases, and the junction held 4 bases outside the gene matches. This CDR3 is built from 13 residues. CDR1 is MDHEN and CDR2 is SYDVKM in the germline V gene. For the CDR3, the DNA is TGTGCCAGCACAAGGACAGGGGGCTCTGAAGCTTTCTTT. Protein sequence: CASTRTGGSEAFF.

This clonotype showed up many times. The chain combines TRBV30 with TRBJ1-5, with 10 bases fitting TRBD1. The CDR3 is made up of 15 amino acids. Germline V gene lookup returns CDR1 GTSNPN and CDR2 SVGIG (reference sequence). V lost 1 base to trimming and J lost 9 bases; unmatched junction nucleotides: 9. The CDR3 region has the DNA TGTGCCTGGAGTGCCGGGACAGGGGACGCACCGCCCCAGCATTTT. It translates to CAWSAGTGDAPPQHF.

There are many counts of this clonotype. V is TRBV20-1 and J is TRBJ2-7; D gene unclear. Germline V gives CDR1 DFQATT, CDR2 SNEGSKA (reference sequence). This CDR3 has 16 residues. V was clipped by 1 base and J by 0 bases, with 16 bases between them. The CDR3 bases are TGCAGTGCTAGAGGGACCTCGACACCCAACTCCTACGAGCAGTACTTC. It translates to CSARGTSTPNSYEQYF.

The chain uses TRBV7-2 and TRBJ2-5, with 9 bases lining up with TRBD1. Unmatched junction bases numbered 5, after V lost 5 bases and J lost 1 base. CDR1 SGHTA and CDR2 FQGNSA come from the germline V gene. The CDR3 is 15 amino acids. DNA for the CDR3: TGTGCCAGCAGCCCCCCGGGACAGGGCCAAGAGACCCAGTACTTC. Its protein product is CASSPPGQGQETQYF. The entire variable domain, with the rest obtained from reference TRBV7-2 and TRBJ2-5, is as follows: GAGVSQSPSNKVTEKGKDVELRCDPISGHTALYWYRQSLGQGLEFLIYFQGNSAPDKSGLPSDRFSAERTGGSVSTLTIQRTQQEDSAVYLCASSPPGQGQETQYFGPGTRLLVL.

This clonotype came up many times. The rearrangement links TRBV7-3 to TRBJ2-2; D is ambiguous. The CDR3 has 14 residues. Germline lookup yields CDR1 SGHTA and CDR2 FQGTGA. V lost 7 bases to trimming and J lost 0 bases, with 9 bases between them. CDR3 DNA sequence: TGTGCCAGCAAACAAGCCACGAACACCGGGGAGCTGTTTTTT. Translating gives CASKQATNTGELFF.

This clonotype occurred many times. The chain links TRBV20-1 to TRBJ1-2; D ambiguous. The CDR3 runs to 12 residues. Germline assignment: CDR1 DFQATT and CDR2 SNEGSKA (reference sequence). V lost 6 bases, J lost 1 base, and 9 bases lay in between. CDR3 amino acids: CSAKTVNYGYTF. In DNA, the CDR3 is TGCAGTGCCAAGACCGTTAACTATGGCTACACCTTC.

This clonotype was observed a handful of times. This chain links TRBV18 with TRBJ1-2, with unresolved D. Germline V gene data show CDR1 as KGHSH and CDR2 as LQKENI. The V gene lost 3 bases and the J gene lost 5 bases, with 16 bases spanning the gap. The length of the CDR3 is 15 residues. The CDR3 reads CASSPREVRLYGYTF. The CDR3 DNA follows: TGTGCCAGCTCACCGAGGGAGGTTCGGCTATATGGCTACACCTTC.

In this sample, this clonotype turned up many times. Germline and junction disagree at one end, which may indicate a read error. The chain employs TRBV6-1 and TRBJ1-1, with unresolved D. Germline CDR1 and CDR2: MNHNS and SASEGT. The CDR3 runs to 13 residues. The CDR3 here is CASSPGLNTETFF. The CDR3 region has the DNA TGTGCCAGCAGCCCCGGGTTGAACACTGAAACTTTCTTT.

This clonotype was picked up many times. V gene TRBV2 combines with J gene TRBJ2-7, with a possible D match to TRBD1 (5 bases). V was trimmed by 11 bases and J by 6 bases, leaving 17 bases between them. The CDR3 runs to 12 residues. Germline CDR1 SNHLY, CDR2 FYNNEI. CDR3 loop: CACRTSSGEQYF. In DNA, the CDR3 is TGTGCCTGCCGGACATCTTCTGGCGAGCAGTACTTC.

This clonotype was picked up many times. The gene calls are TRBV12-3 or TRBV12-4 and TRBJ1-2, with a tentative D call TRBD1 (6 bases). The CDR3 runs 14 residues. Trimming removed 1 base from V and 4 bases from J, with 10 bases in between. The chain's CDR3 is CASSLGKGGYGYTF. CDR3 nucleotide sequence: TGTGCCAGCAGTTTAGGTAAAGGGGGCTATGGCTACACCTTC.

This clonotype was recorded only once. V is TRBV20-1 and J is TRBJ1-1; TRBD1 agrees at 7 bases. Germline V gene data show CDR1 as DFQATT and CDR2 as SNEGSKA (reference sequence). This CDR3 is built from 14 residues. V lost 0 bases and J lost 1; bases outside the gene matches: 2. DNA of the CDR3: TGCAGTGCTAGAGAGAGACAGGGGAACACTGAAGCTTTCTTT. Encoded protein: CSARERQGNTEAFF.

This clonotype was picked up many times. The CDR3 nucleotides read TGCAGTGCTAGAGATTACAGGTCTAGCGGGACGCAAGAGACCCAGTACTTC. Translation: CSARDYRSSGTQETQYF. The chain uses TRBV20-1 and TRBJ2-5; TRBD2 matches at 9 bases. There are 17 residues in the CDR3. The germline CDR1 and CDR2 sequences are DFQATT and SNEGSKA (reference sequence). J lost 2 bases, V lost 0 bases, and 10 bases had no gene match.

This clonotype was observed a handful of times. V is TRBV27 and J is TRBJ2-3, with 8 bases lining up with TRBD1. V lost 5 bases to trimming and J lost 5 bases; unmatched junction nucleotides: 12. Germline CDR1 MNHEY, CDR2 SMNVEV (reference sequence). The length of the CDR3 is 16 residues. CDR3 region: CASSSSRTGWGDTQYF. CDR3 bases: TGTGCCAGCAGTAGTTCCCGGACAGGGTGGGGAGATACGCAGTATTTT.

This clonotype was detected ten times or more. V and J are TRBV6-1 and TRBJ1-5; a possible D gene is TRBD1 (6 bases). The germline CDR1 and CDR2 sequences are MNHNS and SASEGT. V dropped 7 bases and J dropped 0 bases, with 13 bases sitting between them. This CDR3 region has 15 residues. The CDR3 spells CASTKGVGSNQPQHF. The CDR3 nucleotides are TGTGCCAGCACCAAGGGGGTGGGTAGCAATCAGCCCCAGCATTTT.

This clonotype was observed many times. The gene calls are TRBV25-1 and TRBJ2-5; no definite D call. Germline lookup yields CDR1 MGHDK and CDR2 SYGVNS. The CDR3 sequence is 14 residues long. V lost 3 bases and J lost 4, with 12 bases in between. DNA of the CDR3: TGTGCCAGCAGTGAGGTCAGTTTTGGAGAGACCCAGTACTTC. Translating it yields CASSEVSFGETQYF.

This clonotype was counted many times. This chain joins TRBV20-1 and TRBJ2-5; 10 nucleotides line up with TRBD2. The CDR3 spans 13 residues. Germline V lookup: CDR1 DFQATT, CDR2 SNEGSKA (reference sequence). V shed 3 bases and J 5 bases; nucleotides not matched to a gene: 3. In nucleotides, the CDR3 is TGCAGTGCTAGGTCTAGCGGGAGTGAGACCCAGTACTTC. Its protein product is CSARSSGSETQYF.

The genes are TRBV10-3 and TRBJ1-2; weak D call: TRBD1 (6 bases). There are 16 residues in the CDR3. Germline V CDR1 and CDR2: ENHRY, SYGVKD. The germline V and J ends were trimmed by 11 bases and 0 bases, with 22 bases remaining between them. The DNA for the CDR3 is TGTGCCTCTACGGCAGGGGCCAGAGCCACTAACTATGGCTACACCTTC. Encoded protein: CASTAGARATNYGYTF.

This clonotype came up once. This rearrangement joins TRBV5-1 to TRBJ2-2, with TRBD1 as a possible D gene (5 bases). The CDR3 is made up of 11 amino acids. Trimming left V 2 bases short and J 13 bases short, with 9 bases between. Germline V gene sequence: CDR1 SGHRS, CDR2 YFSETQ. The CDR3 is CASSLDRGLFF. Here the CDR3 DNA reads TGCGCCAGCAGCTTAGACAGAGGGCTGTTTTTT.

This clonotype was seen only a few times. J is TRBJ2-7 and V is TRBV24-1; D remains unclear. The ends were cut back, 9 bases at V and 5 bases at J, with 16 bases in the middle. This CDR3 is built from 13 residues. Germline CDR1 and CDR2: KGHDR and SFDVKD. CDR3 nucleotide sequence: TGTGCCACCTGTCCGGGCCCTTGGGACGAGCAGTACTTC. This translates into CATCPGPWDEQYF.

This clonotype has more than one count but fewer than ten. In nucleotides, the CDR3 is TGTGCCAGCAGCGGAACGGGACTAGCGGGCCGTGGGGAGCTGTTTTTT. This translates into CASSGTGLAGRGELFF. The V call is TRBV3-1, the J call TRBJ2-2; 12 bases map to TRBD2. J gave up 8 bases and V 5 bases, and 9 bases lay outside the gene matches. The CDR3 contains 16 residues. Germline values: CDR1 LGHDT, CDR2 YNNKEL (reference sequence).

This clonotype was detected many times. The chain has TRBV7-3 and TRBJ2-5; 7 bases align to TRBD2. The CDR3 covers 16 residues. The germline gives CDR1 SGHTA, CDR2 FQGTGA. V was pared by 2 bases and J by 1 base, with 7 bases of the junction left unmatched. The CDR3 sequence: CASSLWGSGTQETQYF. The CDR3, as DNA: TGTGCCAGCAGCTTATGGGGGAGCGGGACCCAAGAGACCCAGTACTTC.

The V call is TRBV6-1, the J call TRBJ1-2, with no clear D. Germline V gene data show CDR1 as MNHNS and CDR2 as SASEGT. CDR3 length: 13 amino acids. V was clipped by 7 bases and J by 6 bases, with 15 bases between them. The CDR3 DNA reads TGTGCCAGCACTCCAGGTCCGGAGAATGGCTACACCTTC. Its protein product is CASTPGPENGYTF.

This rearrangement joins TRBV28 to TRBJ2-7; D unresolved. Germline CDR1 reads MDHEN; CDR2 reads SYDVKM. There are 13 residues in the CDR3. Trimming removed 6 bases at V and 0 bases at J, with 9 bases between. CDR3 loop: CASRIRSSYEQYF. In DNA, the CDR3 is TGTGCCAGCAGAATCCGGAGCTCCTACGAGCAGTACTTC.

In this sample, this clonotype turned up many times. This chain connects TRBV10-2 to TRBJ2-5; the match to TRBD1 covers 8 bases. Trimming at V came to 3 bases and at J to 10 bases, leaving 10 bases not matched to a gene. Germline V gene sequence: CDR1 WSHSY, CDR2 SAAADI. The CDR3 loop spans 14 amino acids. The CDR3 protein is CASSEGQGLTGQYF. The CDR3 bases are TGCGCCAGCAGTGAAGGACAGGGATTGACTGGCCAGTACTTC.